The 2 T cell receptor beta chains given below trace back to one sample, sequenced in a study of CD8 T cells in ankylosing spondylitis. TCRdb passed the 5' RACE reads through MiXCR, listing each CDR3 protein once. The repertoire holds some 350,000 distinct CDR3 sequences, with roughly 14% as singletons. The sequenced sample was blood, either unsorted or a sorted T cell fraction (not recorded which). The receptor source for this set is a male donor with ankylosing spondylitis or in good health (not recorded which).

This clonotype was counted only a few times. V is TRBV3-1 and J is TRBJ2-1; TRBD2 aligns across 9 bases. The CDR3 contains 17 residues. The trim removed 3 bases at V and 2 bases at J, leaving 8 bases unmatched. In germline, CDR1 is LGHDT, CDR2 YNNKEL (reference sequence). CDR3 residues: CASSHSGGVSAYNEQFF. The CDR3, as DNA: TGTGCCAGCAGCCATAGCGGGGGAGTCAGTGCCTACAATGAGCAGTTCTTC.

This clonotype was seen only a few times. The rearrangement joins TRBV10-3 to TRBJ2-7; TRBD2 is a possible D gene (7 bases). The CDR3 contains 15 residues. From germline, CDR1 is ENHRY and CDR2 SYGVKD. V was clipped by 10 bases and J by 0 bases, with 19 bases between them. CDR3: CATAGDGGLSYEQYF. CDR3 nucleotides: TGTGCCACCGCCGGAGACGGGGGGCTCTCCTACGAGCAGTACTTC.